This TCR beta chain is drawn from a study of cytomegalovirus exposure and HLA in healthy donors. Study-wide context: Genotyping showed 81% of roughly 400 donors falling in the Caucasian-associated ancestry cluster.

The PCR ran on 60 Vbeta and 13 Jbeta primers. Using immunoSEQ multiplex PCR, the repertoire was profiled, and TCRdb retains in-frame clones only, with some absent. The data contain some 200,000 clones, roughly 80% of them singletons. On this clone itself: The antigen is not known.

Overall study results and limits: Later, an analysis found that common viral pathogens appeared to be linked with several of the most significant clusters. As was reported, the HLA-A and HLA-B alleles of most subjects were accurately predicted from TCR beta sequences. After further analysis at a later stage, 16,951 TCR beta sequences were associated with HLA alleles at 0.05 false discovery rate.

The V end lost 4 bases, the J end lost 3 bases, and 14 bases lay between the germline ends. This CDR3 spans 15 amino acids. Germline V lookup: CDR1 SGDLS, CDR2 YYNGEE. The clonotype was recovered from a man aged 45-65 years in good health and CMV-seronegative. The chain carries TRBV9 and TRBJ2-1; possible D gene TRBD2, 6 bases. Material for sequencing was PBMCs. The CDR3 region is CASSPVGGNYNEQFF. In DNA form, the CDR3 reads TGTGCCAGCAGCCCAGTTGGGGGGAACTACAATGAGCAGTTCTTC.